This T cell receptor beta chain originates from a study of blood T cell repertoires in COVID-19. Overall study: T cells, B-cell-depleted T cells, or PBMCs provided the cDNA or gDNA that served as material.

Per the original methods: By means of reference gene primer amplification, nucleated cell counts were estimated. Method: immunoSEQ multiplex PCR; TCRdb's copy keeps in-frame clones and lacks some. Clone size and the V and J calls come from that table; the DNA yielded D and trimming. This sample has fewer than 250,000 clones, with approximately 86% found just once. Germline V lookup: CDR1 KGHSH, CDR2 LQKENI. The CDR3 sequence is 14 residues long. V lost 5 bases and J lost 0; bases outside the gene matches: 3. V usage is TRBV18 and J usage is TRBJ1-1; TRBD1 agrees at 7 bases. This clonotype was obtained from a woman aged 60-75 years who had recovered from COVID-19. Source material: peripheral blood. The CDR3 DNA is TGTGCCAGCTCAGAGACAGGGTTGAACACTGAAGCTTTCTTT. Protein: CASSETGLNTEAFF.